These 14 T cell receptor beta chains came from one sample sequenced in a study of cytotoxic CD8 clonotypes in ibrutinib-treated CLL. Libraries were prepared by immunoSEQ multiplex PCR; TCRdb keeps only in-frame clonotypes and omits some of them. Of about 140,000 clones in the sample, approximately 80% were seen once. The source was PBMCs, collected after 36 months of ibrutinib treatment. The receptors come from a human donor with chronic lymphocytic leukemia.

V and J are TRBV6-4 and TRBJ2-1, with a weak D call TRBD1 (5 bases). This CDR3 comprises 13 residues. Germline-derived CDR1 and CDR2 are MRHNA and SNTAGT. V lost 5 bases, J lost 8 bases, and 13 bases lay in between. The CDR3 nucleotides are TGTGCCAGCAGTCTAGACTGGGGCTATGAGCAGTTCTTC. It codes for CASSLDWGYEQFF.

This clone appeared a few times. Here the CDR3 reads CASGKQETQYF. CDR3 sequence (DNA): TGTGCCAGCGGAAAACAAGAGACCCAGTACTTC. V is TRBV27 and J is TRBJ2-5; D uncertain. The ends were cut back, 8 bases at V and 2 bases at J, with 6 bases in the middle. Germline V CDR1 and CDR2: MNHEY, SMNVEV (reference sequence). The CDR3 consists of 11 residues.

The V and J genes are TRBV11-1 and TRBJ1-1; no reliable D call. The V end was cut by 5 bases, the J end by 6 bases, with 13 bases between. The germline V gene encodes CDR1 SGHAT and CDR2 FQDESV (reference sequence). The CDR3 consists of 13 residues. CDR3 nucleotide sequence: TGTGCCAGCAGCCCAGACCAGCATTCTGAAGCTTTCTTT. It translates to CASSPDQHSEAFF.

The CDR3 nucleotides are TGCGCCAGCAGCCCCCTAGCGGGGGCCACCGGGGGAGAGACCCAGTACTTC. Residues: CASSPLAGATGGETQYF. The genes are TRBV5-1 and TRBJ2-5; 10 nucleotides align to TRBD2. In germline, CDR1 is SGHRS, CDR2 YFSETQ. The length of the CDR3 is 17 residues. V lost 4 bases and J lost 4; bases outside the gene matches: 13.

This chain links TRBV4-1 with TRBJ2-3; 7 bases align to TRBD1. The germline V gene encodes CDR1 MGHRA and CDR2 YSYEKL. With V trimmed by 1 base and J by 0 bases, 7 bases remained unmatched. The CDR3 is made up of 17 amino acids. As DNA, the CDR3 is TGCGCCAGCAGCCAAGGGGCAGGGGGTTGGAGCACAGATACGCAGTATTTT. Protein sequence: CASSQGAGGWSTDTQYF.

This chain links TRBV7-9 with TRBJ2-1; 7 nucleotides agree with TRBD2. The CDR3 is 14 amino acids. V was pared by 3 bases and J by 5 bases, with 4 bases of the junction left unmatched. Germline assignment: CDR1 SEHNR and CDR2 FQNEAQ (reference sequence). This chain's CDR3 is CASSLRERDNEQFF. Written as DNA, the CDR3 is TGTGCCAGCAGCTTGCGGGAGCGAGACAATGAGCAGTTCTTC. Full variable domain (rest looked up from reference TRBV7-9 and TRBJ2-1): DTGVSQNPRHKITKRGQNVTFRCDPISEHNRLYWYRQTLGQGPEFLTYFQNEAQLEKSRLLSDRFSAERPKGSFSTLEIQRTEQGDSAMYLCASSLRERDNEQFFGPGTRLTVL.

This sequence joins TRBV12-5 and TRBJ2-2; perhaps TRBD2 as D (6 bases). The CDR3 sequence is 16 residues long. The germline V and J ends were trimmed by 1 base and 6 bases, with 15 bases remaining between them. The V gene's germline CDR1 is LGHNT and CDR2 FRNRAP. The CDR3 loop is CASGLDLSEGPGELFF. In DNA, the CDR3 is TGTGCTAGTGGTTTGGACCTTTCGGAGGGCCCCGGGGAGCTGTTTTTT.

The chain couples TRBV28 to TRBJ1-1; D uncertain. V was clipped by 6 bases and J by 3 bases, with 17 bases between them. CDR1 and CDR2 from the germline V gene are MDHEN and SYDVKM. CDR3 size: 15 residues. The CDR3 DNA follows: TGTGCCAGCAGCCCCGAAGGGTCCTGGGACACTGAAGCTTTCTTT. Encoded protein: CASSPEGSWDTEAFF. Looking up the rest from reference TRBV28 and TRBJ1-1 gives the full variable domain: DVKVTQSSRYLVKRTGEKVFLECVQDMDHENMFWYRQDPGLGLRLIYFSYDVKMKEKGDIPEGYSVSREKKERFSLILESASTNQTSMYLCASSPEGSWDTEAFFGQGTRLTVV.

The chain combines TRBV19 with TRBJ1-1; D is unresolved. V lost 6 bases, J lost 0 bases, and 14 bases lay in between. The V gene's germline CDR1 is LNHDA and CDR2 SQIVND (reference sequence). This CDR3 is 15 amino acids long. CDR3 loop: CASSAYGGVNTEAFF. The DNA of the CDR3 is TGTGCCAGTAGCGCTTATGGAGGTGTGAACACTGAAGCTTTCTTT.

The chain employs TRBV5-1 and TRBJ1-3; D not certain. The germline CDR1 and CDR2 sequences are SGHRS and YFSETQ. The V and J ends lost 0 bases and 2 bases respectively, with 9 bases between them. The CDR3 sequence is 15 residues long. CDR3 bases: TGCGCCAGCAGCTTGGCGGCGGGAACTGGAAACACCATATATTTT. This encodes CASSLAAGTGNTIYF. Full variable domain (remainder filled in from reference TRBV5-1 and TRBJ1-3): KAGVTQTPRYLIKTRGQQVTLSCSPISGHRSVSWYQQTPGQGLQFLFEYFSETQRNKGNFPGRFSGRQFSNSRSEMNVSTLELGDSALYLCASSLAAGTGNTIYFGEGSWLTVV.

This chain links TRBV28 with TRBJ1-5, with D hard to call. The ends were cut back, 3 bases at V and 7 bases at J, with 13 bases in the middle. Germline V gives CDR1 MDHEN, CDR2 SYDVKM. The CDR3 totals 14 residues. The CDR3 DNA reads as TGTGCCAGCAGTTTTGTGGGAGGCGGGCAGCCCCAGCATTTT. Protein sequence: CASSFVGGGQPQHF.

This rearrangement joins TRBV7-9 to TRBJ1-2; 11 bases are shared with TRBD1. This CDR3 region has 15 residues. V was clipped by 5 bases and J by 7 bases; unmatched bases: 9. The germline CDR1 and CDR2 sequences are SEHNR and FQNEAQ (reference sequence). CDR3 nucleotide sequence: TGTGCCAGCAGCCCTTGGACAGGGGGCGCCTCTGGCTACACCTTC. Protein sequence: CASSPWTGGASGYTF. Full variable domain (remainder filled in from reference TRBV7-9 and TRBJ1-2): DTGVSQNPRHKITKRGQNVTFRCDPISEHNRLYWYRQTLGQGPEFLTYFQNEAQLEKSRLLSDRFSAERPKGSFSTLEIQRTEQGDSAMYLCASSPWTGGASGYTFGSGTRLTVV.

This clone was seen just once. The gene calls are TRBV18 and TRBJ1-1; 7 positions agree with TRBD1. Germline loops: CDR1 KGHSH, CDR2 LQKENI. V dropped 6 bases and J dropped 6; count of bases not matched to a gene: 1. CDR3 length: 11 amino acids. CDR3 protein: CASSGTAEAFF. The CDR3 bases are TGTGCCAGCTCGGGGACAGCTGAAGCTTTCTTT.

About this clone itself: Other DNA sequences of this sample code for an identical CDR3. This chain links TRBV10-3 with TRBJ1-2; D is ambiguous. V was shortened by 8 bases and J by 4 bases, with 20 bases between the two germline ends. The length of the CDR3 is 15 residues. Germline values: CDR1 ENHRY, CDR2 SYGVKD. The CDR3 here is CAIPSGVKGLYGYTF. DNA for the CDR3: TGTGCCATCCCCTCCGGGGTTAAAGGGCTCTATGGCTACACCTTC.